What follows describes a single T cell receptor (beta chain). Authors' analysis steps: Amplified reference gene primers provided the basis for estimating nucleated cell counts. Libraries were prepared by immunoSEQ multiplex PCR; TCRdb keeps only in-frame clonotypes and omits some of them. The V and J calls and clone size come from that table; D and trimming were worked out from the DNA. The sample lists about 100,000 clones, approximately 84% occurring once. The data derive from a study of blood T cell repertoires in COVID-19. Study as a whole: Italy, Spain and the United States were the sources of the convalescent and acute COVID-19 samples. T cells, B-cell-depleted T cells, or PBMCs provided the cDNA or gDNA that served as material.

Germline lookup yields CDR1 SGHRS and CDR2 YFSETQ. The CDR3 length is 12 residues. Trimming took off 4 bases at V and 2 bases at J, with 5 bases between the two ends. The chain is built from TRBV5-1 and TRBJ2-3; D unclear. Material for sequencing was peripheral blood. This clonotype originated in a woman aged 60-75 years with acute or convalescent COVID-19. In DNA form, the CDR3 reads TGCGCCAGCAGCAGAGACACAGATACGCAGTATTTT. Translation gives CASSRDTDTQYF.